This entry concerns a single T cell receptor (beta chain). Its antigen is as yet unknown. This entry is derived from a study of blood T cells in healthy people across ages. With each sample, at least 6 micrograms of total RNA were extracted. Germline V gene data show CDR1 as MNHEY and CDR2 as SVGAGI. Trimming left V 0 bases short and J 5 bases short, with 13 bases between. This CDR3 is built from 15 residues. Through a sample-barcoded 5' primer and a J-beta primer mix, a second PCR was run for about 6 to 11 cycles. One entry per CDR3 protein, called by TCRdb with MiXCR from the 5' RACE reads. The repertoire holds 1.4 million or so distinct CDR3 sequences, with roughly 43% as singletons. General study findings and limits: Underestimates were what the diversity estimates from one million T cells were considered to be.

The chain links TRBV6-5 to TRBJ1-1; D is undetermined. Sequencing input: blood. The sequence was obtained from a woman aged 18-29 years in good health. Written as DNA, the CDR3 is TGTGCCAGCAGTTACTCGGTGGAGGCGAGGACTGAAGCTTTCTTT. It is translated as CASSYSVEARTEAFF.